The clone carrying this TCR beta chain showed up just a few times. Its cognate antigen is unknown. Unsorted libraries used 2 million PBMCs kept at -80 degrees C. This record comes from a study of neurological immune-mediated disorders. Study observations and caveats: It was HTLV-1-associated myelopathy that showed the most TCR clonal expansion, while multiple sclerosis showed the least, falling below healthy controls. None of the CDR3 amino acid sequences in expanded clones turned up in more than one subject, which points to private repertoires in all groups.

With 8 bases removed from V and 4 bases from J, the gap between germline ends came to 18 bases. The CDR3 covers 14 residues. From germline, CDR1 is MNHNS and CDR2 SASEGT. The cDNA was produced through 5'RACE with 10-nucleotide random UMIs. From the 5' RACE reads, TCRdb called clonotypes with MiXCR, one entry per CDR3 protein. The sample consists of 65,000 to 95,000 distinct CDR3 sequences, around 4.6% of them appearing once. Specimen: PBMCs. The clonotype comes from a woman aged 30 to 39 with multiple sclerosis. The V call is TRBV6-1, the J call TRBJ2-7; D might be TRBD1 or TRBD2, each matching 6 bases. CDR3: CASGGTSGVYEQYF. For the CDR3, the DNA is TGTGCCAGCGGGGGGACATCTGGGGTATACGAGCAGTACTTC.